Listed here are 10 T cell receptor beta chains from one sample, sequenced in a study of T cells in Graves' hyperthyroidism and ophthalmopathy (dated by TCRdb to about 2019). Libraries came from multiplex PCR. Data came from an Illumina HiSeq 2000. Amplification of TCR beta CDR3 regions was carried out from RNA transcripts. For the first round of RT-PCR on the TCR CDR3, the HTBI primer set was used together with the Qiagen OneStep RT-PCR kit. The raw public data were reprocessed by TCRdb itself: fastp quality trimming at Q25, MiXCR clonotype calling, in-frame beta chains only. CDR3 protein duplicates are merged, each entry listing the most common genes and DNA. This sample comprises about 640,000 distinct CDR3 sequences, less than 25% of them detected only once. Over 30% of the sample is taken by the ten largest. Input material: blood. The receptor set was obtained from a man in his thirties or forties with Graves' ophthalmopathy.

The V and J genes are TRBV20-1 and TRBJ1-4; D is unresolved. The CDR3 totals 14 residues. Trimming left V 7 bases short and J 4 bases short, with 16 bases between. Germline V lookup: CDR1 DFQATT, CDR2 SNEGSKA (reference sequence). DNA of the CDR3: TGCAGTGTCGAGGACCGGGCCAGTAATGAAAAACTGTTTTTT. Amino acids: CSVEDRASNEKLFF.

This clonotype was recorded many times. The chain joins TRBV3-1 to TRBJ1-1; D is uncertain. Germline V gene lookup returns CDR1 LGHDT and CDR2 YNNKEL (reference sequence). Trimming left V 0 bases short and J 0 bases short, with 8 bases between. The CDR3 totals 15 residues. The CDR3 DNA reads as TGTGCCAGCAGCCAAGATGCCGCCATGAACACTGAAGCTTTCTTT. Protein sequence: CASSQDAAMNTEAFF.

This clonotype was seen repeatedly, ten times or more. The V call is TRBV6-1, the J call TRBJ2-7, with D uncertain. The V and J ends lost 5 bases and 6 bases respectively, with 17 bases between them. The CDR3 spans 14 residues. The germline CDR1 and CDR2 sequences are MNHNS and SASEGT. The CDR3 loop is CASSSPADVREQYF. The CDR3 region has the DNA TGTGCCAGCAGTTCCCCCGCGGACGTCCGCGAGCAGTACTTC.

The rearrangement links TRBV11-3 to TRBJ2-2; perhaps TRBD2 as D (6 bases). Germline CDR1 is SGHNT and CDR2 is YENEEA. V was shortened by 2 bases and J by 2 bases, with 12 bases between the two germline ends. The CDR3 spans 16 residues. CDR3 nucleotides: TGTGCCAGCAGCTTACTTGGCGGGGATAACACCGGGGAGCTGTTTTTT. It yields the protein CASSLLGGDNTGELFF.

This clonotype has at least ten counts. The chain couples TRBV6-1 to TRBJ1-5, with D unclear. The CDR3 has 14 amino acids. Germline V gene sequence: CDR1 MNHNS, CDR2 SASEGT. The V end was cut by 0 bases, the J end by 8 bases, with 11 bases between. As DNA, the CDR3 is TGTGCCAGCAGTGAAGCGAGGACCCGCGAGCCCCAGCATTTT. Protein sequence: CASSEARTREPQHF.

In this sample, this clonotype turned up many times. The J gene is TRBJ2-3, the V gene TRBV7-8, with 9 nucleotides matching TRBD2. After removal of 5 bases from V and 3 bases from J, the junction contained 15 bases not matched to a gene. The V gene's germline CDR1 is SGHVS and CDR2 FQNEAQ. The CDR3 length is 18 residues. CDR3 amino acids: CASSPRPGASGITDTQYF. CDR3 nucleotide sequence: TGTGCCAGCAGCCCGCGGCCGGGGGCTAGCGGGATAACAGATACGCAGTATTTT.

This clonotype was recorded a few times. As DNA, the CDR3 is TGTGCCAGCAGCTTAGAAGGGACTAGGATAGGCGAGCAGTACTTC. Translated, it gives CASSLEGTRIGEQYF. The chain couples TRBV7-9 to TRBJ2-7; 8 bases map to TRBD2. Trimming took 1 base from V and 6 from J; bases not matched to a gene: 8. Looked up from germline, CDR1 is SEHNR and CDR2 is FQNEAQ (reference sequence). The CDR3 is made up of 15 amino acids.

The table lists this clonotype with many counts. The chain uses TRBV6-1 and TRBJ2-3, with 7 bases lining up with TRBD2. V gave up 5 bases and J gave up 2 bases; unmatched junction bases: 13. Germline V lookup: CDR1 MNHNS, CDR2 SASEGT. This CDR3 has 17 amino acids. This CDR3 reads CASSPPRMTSPTDTQYF. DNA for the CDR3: TGTGCCAGCAGTCCCCCTCGAATGACTAGCCCCACAGATACGCAGTATTTT.

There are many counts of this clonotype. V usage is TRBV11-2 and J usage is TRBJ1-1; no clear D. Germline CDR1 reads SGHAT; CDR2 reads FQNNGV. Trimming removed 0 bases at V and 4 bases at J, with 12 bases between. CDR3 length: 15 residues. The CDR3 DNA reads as TGTGCCAGCAGCTTAGAGGGCGGACGGACCACTGAAGCTTTCTTT. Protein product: CASSLEGGRTTEAFF.

CDR3 sequence (DNA): TGTGCCAGCAGTTACTCGTCAGAGTCCTACGAGCAGTACTTC. Protein sequence: CASSYSSESYEQYF. V is TRBV6-5 and J is TRBJ2-7; D remains unclear. V gave up 0 bases and J gave up 1 base, with 7 bases separating them. This CDR3 spans 14 amino acids. The germline V gene has CDR1 MNHEY and CDR2 SVGAGI.